This T cell receptor beta chain originates from a study of Graves' ophthalmopathy and Graves' hyperthyroidism. Amplifying from RNA transcripts, the study obtained TCR beta CDR3 regions. HTBI primers were used in a first-round RT-PCR, which preceded a second-round multiplex PCR. One entry per CDR3 protein results from TCRdb running MiXCR on the multiplex PCR reads. There are about 420,000 distinct CDR3 sequences in the sample; roughly 20% occur only once, and around 3.2% lies in the top ten. The CDR3 contains 14 residues. The germline V and J ends were trimmed by 5 bases and 1 base, with 11 bases remaining between them. This clonotype has a count of ten or more.

The sequence was obtained from a woman aged 18-30 years with stable Graves' hyperthyroidism. The chain carries TRBV12-3 or TRBV12-4 and TRBJ1-2; D remains ambiguous. Sequenced sample: peripheral blood. The CDR3 DNA reads TGTGCCAGCAGTCACCCTGCCCGTAACTATGGCTACACCTTC. Protein sequence: CASSHPARNYGYTF.